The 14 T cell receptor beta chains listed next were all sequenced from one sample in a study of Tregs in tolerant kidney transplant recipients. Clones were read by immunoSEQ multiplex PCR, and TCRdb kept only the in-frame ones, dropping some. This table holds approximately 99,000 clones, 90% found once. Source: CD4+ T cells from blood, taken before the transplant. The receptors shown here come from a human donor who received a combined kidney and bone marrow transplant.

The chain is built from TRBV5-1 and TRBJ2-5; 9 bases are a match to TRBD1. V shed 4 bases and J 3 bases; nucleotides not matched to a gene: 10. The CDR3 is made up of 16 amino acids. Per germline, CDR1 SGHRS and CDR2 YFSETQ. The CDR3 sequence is CASSPGDREAKETQYF. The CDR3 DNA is TGCGCCAGCAGCCCAGGGGACAGGGAAGCTAAAGAGACCCAGTACTTC.

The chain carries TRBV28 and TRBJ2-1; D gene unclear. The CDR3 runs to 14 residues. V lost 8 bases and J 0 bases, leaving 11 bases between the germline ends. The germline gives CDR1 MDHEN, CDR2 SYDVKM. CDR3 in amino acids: CASGPVSSYNEQFF. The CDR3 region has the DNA TGTGCCAGCGGCCCTGTCAGCTCCTACAATGAGCAGTTCTTC. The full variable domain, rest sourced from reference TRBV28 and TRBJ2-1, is DVKVTQSSRYLVKRTGEKVFLECVQDMDHENMFWYRQDPGLGLRLIYFSYDVKMKEKGDIPEGYSVSREKKERFSLILESASTNQTSMYLCASGPVSSYNEQFFGPGTRLTVL.

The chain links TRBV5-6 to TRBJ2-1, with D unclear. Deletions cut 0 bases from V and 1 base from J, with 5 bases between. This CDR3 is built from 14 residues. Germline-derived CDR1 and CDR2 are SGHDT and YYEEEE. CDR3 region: CASSLVISYNEQFF. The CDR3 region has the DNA TGTGCCAGCAGCTTGGTAATTTCCTACAATGAGCAGTTCTTC.

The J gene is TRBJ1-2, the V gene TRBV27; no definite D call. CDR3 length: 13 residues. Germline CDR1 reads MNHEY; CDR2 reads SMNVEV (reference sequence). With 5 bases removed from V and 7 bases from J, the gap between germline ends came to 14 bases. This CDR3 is CASSIREGGGYTF. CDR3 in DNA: TGTGCCAGCAGTATTCGAGAGGGAGGTGGCTACACCTTC.

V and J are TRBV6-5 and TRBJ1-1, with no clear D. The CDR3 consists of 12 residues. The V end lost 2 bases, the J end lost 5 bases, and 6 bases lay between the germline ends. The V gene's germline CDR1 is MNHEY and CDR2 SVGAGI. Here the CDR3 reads CASSYGWTEAFF. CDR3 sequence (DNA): TGTGCCAGCAGTTACGGCTGGACTGAAGCTTTCTTT.

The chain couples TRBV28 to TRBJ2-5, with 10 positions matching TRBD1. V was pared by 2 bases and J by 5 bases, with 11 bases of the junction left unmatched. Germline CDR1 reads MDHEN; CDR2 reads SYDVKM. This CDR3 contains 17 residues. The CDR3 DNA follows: TGTGCCAGCAGTTTAAGCTCCGGGACAGGGGTTCGGGAGACCCAGTACTTC. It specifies CASSLSSGTGVRETQYF.

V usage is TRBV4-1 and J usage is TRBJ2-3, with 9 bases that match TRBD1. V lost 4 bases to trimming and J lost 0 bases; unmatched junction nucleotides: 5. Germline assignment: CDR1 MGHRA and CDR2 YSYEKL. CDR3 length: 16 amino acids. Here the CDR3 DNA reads TGCGCCAGCAGCCCCCAACAGGGGGCAAGCACAGATACGCAGTATTTT. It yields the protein CASSPQQGASTDTQYF.

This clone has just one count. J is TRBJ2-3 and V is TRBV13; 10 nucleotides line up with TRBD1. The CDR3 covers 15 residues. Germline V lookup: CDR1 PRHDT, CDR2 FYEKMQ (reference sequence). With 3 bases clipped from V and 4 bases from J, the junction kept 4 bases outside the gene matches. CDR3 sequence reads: CASSFRDRGSDTQYF. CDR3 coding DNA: TGTGCCAGCAGCTTCAGGGACAGGGGATCAGATACGCAGTATTTT.

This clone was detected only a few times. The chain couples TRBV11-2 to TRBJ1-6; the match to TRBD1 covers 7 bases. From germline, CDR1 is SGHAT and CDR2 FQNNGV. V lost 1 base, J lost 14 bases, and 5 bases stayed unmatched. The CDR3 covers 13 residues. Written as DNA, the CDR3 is TGTGCCAGCAGCTTAGCAGGGGGAGTGGCCCTCCACTTT. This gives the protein CASSLAGGVALHF.

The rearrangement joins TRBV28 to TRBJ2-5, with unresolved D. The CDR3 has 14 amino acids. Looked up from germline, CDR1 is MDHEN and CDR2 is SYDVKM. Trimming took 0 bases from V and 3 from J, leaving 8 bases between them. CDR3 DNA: TGTGCCAGCAGTTTATGGGTCAGAAAAGAGACCCAGTACTTC. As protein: CASSLWVRKETQYF. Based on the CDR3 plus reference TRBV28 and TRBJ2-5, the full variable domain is DVKVTQSSRYLVKRTGEKVFLECVQDMDHENMFWYRQDPGLGLRLIYFSYDVKMKEKGDIPEGYSVSREKKERFSLILESASTNQTSMYLCASSLWVRKETQYFGPGTRLLVL.

DNA of the CDR3: TGTGCAAGTCGCCACCTCCACCGGGACAGGGAGAGCAATCAGCCCCAGCATTTT. Translation: CASRHLHRDRESNQPQHF. The chain combines TRBV12-2 with TRBJ1-5; the table's D call, TRBD1, has no DNA check behind it. TRBV12-2 is a recognized pseudogene. The CDR3 is 18 residues long.

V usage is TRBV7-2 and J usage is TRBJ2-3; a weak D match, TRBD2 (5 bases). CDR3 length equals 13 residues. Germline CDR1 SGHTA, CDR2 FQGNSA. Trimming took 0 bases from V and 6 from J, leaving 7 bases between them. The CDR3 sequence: CASSLAPGDTQYF. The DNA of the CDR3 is TGTGCCAGCAGCTTAGCACCGGGGGATACGCAGTATTTT.

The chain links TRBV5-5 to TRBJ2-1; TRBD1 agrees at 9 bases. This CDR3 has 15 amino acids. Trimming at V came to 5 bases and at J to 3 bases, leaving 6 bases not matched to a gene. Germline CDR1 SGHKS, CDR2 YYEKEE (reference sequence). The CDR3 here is CASSYDRGSYNEQFF. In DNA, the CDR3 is TGTGCCAGCAGTTATGACAGGGGGAGCTACAATGAGCAGTTCTTC.

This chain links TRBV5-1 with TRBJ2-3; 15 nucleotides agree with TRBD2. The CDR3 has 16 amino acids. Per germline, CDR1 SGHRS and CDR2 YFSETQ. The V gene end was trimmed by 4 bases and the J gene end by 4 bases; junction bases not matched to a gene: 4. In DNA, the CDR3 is TGCGCCAGCAGCGAGGGACTAGCGGGAGGATCAGATACGCAGTATTTT. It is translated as CASSEGLAGGSDTQYF.